Below, 29 T cell receptor beta chains from the same sample are listed, as sequenced in a study of cytomegalovirus exposure and HLA in healthy donors. PCR involved 60 Vbeta and 13 Jbeta primers. The method was immunoSEQ multiplex PCR; TCRdb's version includes in-frame clones alone and lacks a portion of them. The repertoire holds over 150,000 clones, 84% seen once, with more than 4% in the top ten. The sample taken for sequencing was PBMCs. The receptors derive from a girl aged 5 to 17 in good health and CMV-seropositive.

The V and J genes are TRBV19 and TRBJ2-3; 13 bases map to TRBD2. Looked up from germline, CDR1 is LNHDA and CDR2 is SQIVND (reference sequence). The CDR3 contains 16 residues. Trimming removed 5 bases from V and 4 bases from J; junction bases left unmatched: 6. The CDR3 DNA is TGTGCCAGTAGTCCCCGACTAGCGGGGGGCCCAGATACGCAGTATTTT. It is translated as CASSPRLAGGPDTQYF.

This sequence joins TRBV6-6 and TRBJ2-3; possibly TRBD2 for D (5 bases). Germline CDR1 is MNHNY and CDR2 is SVGAGI (reference sequence). V lost 6 bases to trimming and J lost 2 bases, with 15 bases between them. The CDR3 is 15 amino acids. In nucleotides, the CDR3 is TGTGCCAGCAGCCAGGACGGAGCGGTCACAGATACGCAGTATTTT. Protein product: CASSQDGAVTDTQYF.

The CDR3 bases are TGTGCCAGTAGTATTAAGGGGACAGGGTCCTGGAACTATGGCTACACCTTC. As protein: CASSIKGTGSWNYGYTF. The chain links TRBV19 to TRBJ1-2, with 9 positions matching TRBD1. Germline V gene data show CDR1 as LNHDA and CDR2 as SQIVND (reference sequence). V shed 3 bases and J 2 bases; nucleotides not matched to a gene: 10. The CDR3 is 17 residues long.

The chain combines TRBV6-1 with TRBJ2-5, with D possibly being TRBD1 (6 bases). The CDR3 totals 14 residues. Trimming removed 6 bases from V and 9 bases from J, with 20 bases in between. CDR1 and CDR2 (germline): MNHNS, SASEGT. CDR3 nucleotide sequence: TGTGCCAGCAGCTCTGGACAGTGGGAGTCGGCCCAGTACTTC. As protein: CASSSGQWESAQYF.

This clone was counted a single time. The V gene is TRBV5-1, the J gene TRBJ2-2, with D possibly being TRBD1 (5 bases). This CDR3 has 13 amino acids. Germline loops: CDR1 SGHRS, CDR2 YFSETQ. V lost 1 base to trimming and J lost 9 bases, with 10 bases between them. In DNA, the CDR3 is TGCGCCAGCAGCTTGAAGGGGTTGCGGGAGCTGTTTTTT. It codes for CASSLKGLRELFF.

The chain combines TRBV2 with TRBJ2-1; the D gene is possibly TRBD2 (5 bases). Germline V gives CDR1 SNHLY, CDR2 FYNNEI. The length of the CDR3 is 14 residues. V was clipped by 3 bases and J by 1 base, with 7 bases between them. CDR3 loop: CASSDRGSYNEQFF. CDR3 in DNA: TGTGCCAGCAGTGACCGGGGTTCCTACAATGAGCAGTTCTTC. Full variable domain (outside the CDR3, taken from reference TRBV2 and TRBJ2-1): EPEVTQTPSHQVTQMGQEVILRCVPISNHLYFYWYRQILGQKVEFLVSFYNNEISEKSEIFDDQFSVERPDGSNFTLKIRSTKLEDSAMYFCASSDRGSYNEQFFGPGTRLTVL.

This chain links TRBV5-6 with TRBJ1-2; tentatively, D is TRBD1 (6 bases). This CDR3 spans 18 amino acids. V lost 4 bases and J 8 bases, leaving 30 bases between the germline ends. Germline CDR1 and CDR2: SGHDT and YYEEEE. CDR3 sequence reads: CASSHRPGWGHAIRGYTF. The CDR3 bases are TGTGCCAGCAGCCATCGACCCGGTTGGGGACACGCGATTAGGGGCTACACCTTC.

The chain combines TRBV5-1 with TRBJ2-5; tentatively, D is TRBD2 (6 bases). CDR1 is SGHRS, CDR2 YFSETQ, per germline. The CDR3 consists of 11 residues. V was shortened by 5 bases and J by 5 bases, with 7 bases between the two germline ends. The CDR3 coding sequence is TGCGCCAGCAGGGCGGGGGAGACCCAGTACTTC. It translates to CASRAGETQYF.

V is TRBV15 and J is TRBJ2-5, with 8 bases identical to TRBD2. This CDR3 is built from 17 residues. V shed 0 bases, J shed 7 bases, and the junction held 13 bases outside the gene matches. Germline V CDR1 and CDR2: LNHNV, YYDKDF (reference sequence). CDR3 sequence: CATSRDISGGVWGTQYF. In DNA form, the CDR3 reads TGTGCCACCAGCAGAGATATCAGCGGGGGCGTGTGGGGGACCCAGTACTTC.

V is TRBV27 and J is TRBJ1-6, with 8 bases aligning to TRBD1. The V and J ends lost 5 bases and 3 bases, in that order; junction bases with no gene match: 0. This CDR3 contains 14 residues. CDR1 is MNHEY and CDR2 is SMNVEV in the germline V gene (reference sequence). The CDR3, as DNA: TGTGCCAGCAGTACAGGGGGCTATAATTCACCCCTCCACTTT. Its protein product is CASSTGGYNSPLHF.

This clone was seen a few times. CDR3 nucleotides: TGTGCCAGCAGTCTGGACAGACGTTATGGCTACACCTTC. Amino acid sequence: CASSLDRRYGYTF. V gene TRBV27 combines with J gene TRBJ1-2, with a weak D call TRBD1 (6 bases). The CDR3 runs 13 residues. The V end was cut by 5 bases, the J end by 5 bases, with 12 bases between. CDR1 and CDR2 (germline): MNHEY, SMNVEV (reference sequence).

The chain uses TRBV5-5 and TRBJ2-7, with 9 positions matching TRBD2. V shed 4 bases and J 10 bases; nucleotides not matched to a gene: 6. The CDR3 totals 12 residues. CDR1 and CDR2 from the germline V gene are SGHKS and YYEKEE (reference sequence). This CDR3 is CASSAGTSFQYF. The CDR3 DNA follows: TGTGCCAGCAGCGCCGGGACTAGCTTTCAGTACTTC.

The chain couples TRBV9 to TRBJ1-1; D gene unclear. V was clipped by 3 bases and J by 0 bases, with 15 bases between them. Germline V gives CDR1 SGDLS, CDR2 YYNGEE. The CDR3 consists of 16 residues. In DNA, the CDR3 is TGTGCCAGCAGCGAGCAACAAACAGCCTTGAACACTGAAGCTTTCTTT. Its translation is CASSEQQTALNTEAFF.

This chain links TRBV4-1 with TRBJ1-2, with 9 bases aligning to TRBD1. CDR3 size: 12 residues. V shed 3 bases, J shed 12 bases, and the junction held 5 bases outside the gene matches. Per the germline V gene, CDR1 is MGHRA and CDR2 is YSYEKL. CDR3 residues: CASSHDGQGHTF. In DNA form, the CDR3 reads TGCGCCAGCAGCCATGACGGACAGGGGCACACCTTC.

The gene calls are TRBV6-5 and TRBJ1-2; TRBD1 matches 7 bases. Germline V CDR1 and CDR2: MNHEY, SVGAGI. This CDR3 is 15 amino acids long. The V gene end was trimmed by 0 bases and the J gene end by 4 bases; junction bases not matched to a gene: 5. CDR3 bases: TGTGCCAGCAGTTACTCGAACAGGGGTAGCTATGGCTACACCTTC. Protein sequence: CASSYSNRGSYGYTF.

Worth noting for this clone: At one end, the junction sequence differs from germline, possibly due to a read error. The chain links TRBV10-3 to TRBJ2-2; D may be TRBD1 (6 bases). This CDR3 is built from 15 residues. Germline-derived CDR1 and CDR2 are ENHRY and SYGVKD. CDR3 sequence (DNA): TGTGCCATCACCACACAGGGATCGAAGACCGGGGAGCTGTTTTTT. Its protein product is CAITTQGSKTGELFF.

The rearrangement links TRBV6-5 to TRBJ1-1; D might be TRBD1 (5 bases). The CDR3 spans 13 residues. Germline V gives CDR1 MNHEY, CDR2 SVGAGI. Trimming removed 5 bases at V and 6 bases at J, with 13 bases between. This CDR3 reads CASSVSGYAEAFF. The CDR3 nucleotides are TGTGCCAGCAGTGTCTCAGGGTACGCTGAAGCTTTCTTT.

The J gene is TRBJ2-7, the V gene TRBV18; D possibly corresponds to TRBD1 (6 bases). V lost 3 bases to trimming and J lost 7 bases, with 16 bases between them. The germline V gene encodes CDR1 KGHSH and CDR2 LQKENI. The CDR3 has 14 residues. The CDR3 region is CASSPTGALGEQYF. DNA of the CDR3: TGTGCCAGCTCACCGACAGGTGCTTTAGGAGAGCAGTACTTC. Variable domain in full (rest from reference TRBV18 and TRBJ2-7): NAGVMQNPRHLVRRRGQEARLRCSPMKGHSHVYWYRQLPEEGLKFMVYLQKENIIDESGMPKERFSAEFPKEGPSILRIQQVVRGDSAAYFCASSPTGALGEQYFGPGTRLTVT.

CDR3 sequence reads: CASSRGPGKGEKLFF. Written as DNA, the CDR3 is TGCGCCAGCAGCAGGGGGCCCGGGAAAGGAGAAAAACTGTTTTTT. The chain combines TRBV5-1 with TRBJ1-4; the match to TRBD1 covers 7 bases. This CDR3 has 15 amino acids. Germline CDR1 SGHRS, CDR2 YFSETQ. V trimming: 4 bases; J trimming: 8 bases; junction bases outside the gene matches: 11. The full variable domain, in which reference TRBV5-1 and TRBJ1-4 provide the parts outside the CDR3, is KAGVTQTPRYLIKTRGQQVTLSCSPISGHRSVSWYQQTPGQGLQFLFEYFSETQRNKGNFPGRFSGRQFSNSRSEMNVSTLELGDSALYLCASSRGPGKGEKLFFGSGTQLSVL.

V usage is TRBV10-3 and J usage is TRBJ1-1; D unresolved. The CDR3 has 14 residues. Germline CDR1 ENHRY, CDR2 SYGVKD. Between the trimmed V and J ends, which lost 7 bases and 1 base, there was a span of 13 bases. CDR3 DNA: TGTGCCATCAAGTCCTCCAGGCAGAACACTGAAGCTTTCTTT. Its translation: CAIKSSRQNTEAFF.

In its sample, this clone was seen once. The genes are TRBV9 and TRBJ1-2, with D unresolved. This CDR3 has 16 amino acids. V lost 0 bases to trimming and J lost 2 bases, with 14 bases between them. Germline assignment: CDR1 SGDLS and CDR2 YYNGEE. The CDR3 DNA follows: TGTGCCAGCAGCGTAGGTACAGCACCGACAAACTATGGCTACACCTTC. Protein sequence: CASSVGTAPTNYGYTF.

The V call is TRBV9, the J call TRBJ1-2; D unresolved. Trimming cost V 0 bases and J 4 bases, with 13 bases left between them. Germline assignment: CDR1 SGDLS and CDR2 YYNGEE. This CDR3 is built from 15 residues. DNA of the CDR3: TGTGCCAGCAGCGTAGGGACGGAGGAGTTCTATGGCTACACCTTC. It codes for CASSVGTEEFYGYTF.

This clone has only one observation. This rearrangement joins TRBV28 to TRBJ1-2; TRBD1 matches 7 bases. V shed 4 bases and J 2 bases; nucleotides not matched to a gene: 4. The CDR3 is 14 amino acids. Germline V lookup: CDR1 MDHEN, CDR2 SYDVKM. CDR3 residues: CASSSQTGNYGYTF. CDR3 DNA: TGTGCCAGCAGTTCCCAGACAGGGAACTATGGCTACACCTTC.

This clone showed up just once. V gene TRBV28 combines with J gene TRBJ1-1; 9 positions match TRBD1. The CDR3 runs to 12 residues. The V gene's germline CDR1 is MDHEN and CDR2 SYDVKM. Trimming at V came to 6 bases and at J to 4 bases, leaving 0 bases not matched to a gene. The CDR3 loop reads CASRDRGTEAFF. CDR3 DNA: TGTGCCAGCAGGGACAGGGGCACTGAAGCTTTCTTT.

V gene TRBV2 combines with J gene TRBJ2-5; 8 bases are a match to TRBD1. With the DNA end fitting TRBJ2-7 better, the J assignment may be wrong. The CDR3 consists of 13 residues. Germline loops: CDR1 SNHLY, CDR2 FYNNEI. The CDR3 DNA reads as TGTGCCAGCAGAGGGACAGGTTCCTACGAGCAGTACTTC. Translation: CASRGTGSYEQYF.

Note on this clone: The CDR3 carries no conserved terminal phenylalanine or tryptophan, so it likely arises from a read error. This rearrangement joins TRBV2 to TRBJ1-1; no firm D call. The CDR3 runs 12 residues. The germline V gene has CDR1 SNHLY and CDR2 FYNNEI. V gave up 6 bases and J gave up 5 bases, with 10 bases separating them. CDR3 sequence (DNA): TGTGCCAGCAGCGCGGGAGTGACTGAAGCTTTCTCT. Residues: CASSAGVTEAFS.

The chain recombines TRBV7-2 with TRBJ1-2, with 7 bases identical to TRBD1. The CDR3 loop spans 14 amino acids. V shed 5 bases and J 6 bases; nucleotides not matched to a gene: 9. Germline CDR1 SGHTA, CDR2 FQGNSA. The CDR3, as DNA: TGTGCCAGCAGCCCCTCAGGGGGGCGCGATGGCTACACCTTC. Protein: CASSPSGGRDGYTF. The entire variable domain, with the rest obtained from reference TRBV7-2 and TRBJ1-2, is as follows: GAGVSQSPSNKVTEKGKDVELRCDPISGHTALYWYRQSLGQGLEFLIYFQGNSAPDKSGLPSDRFSAERTGGSVSTLTIQRTQQEDSAVYLCASSPSGGRDGYTFGSGTRLTVV.

J is TRBJ1-5 and V is TRBV6-5; 10 bases are a match to TRBD1. Germline CDR1 MNHEY, CDR2 SVGAGI. Losses at the gene ends were 5 bases for V and 6 bases for J; bases not matched to a gene: 7. This CDR3 comprises 15 residues. CDR3 sequence reads: CASSGGQGRSQPQHF. DNA for the CDR3: TGTGCCAGCAGTGGGGGACAGGGGAGAAGTCAGCCCCAGCATTTT.

CDR3 region: CASSPGYGESSYEQYF. CDR3 nucleotides: TGTGCCAGCAGCCCCGGTTACGGGGAGAGCTCCTACGAGCAGTACTTC. The genes are TRBV11-3 and TRBJ2-7; TRBD2 might be the D (5 bases). In germline, CDR1 is SGHNT, CDR2 YENEEA. V was cut by 5 bases and J by 0 bases, with 17 bases left in between. The CDR3 has 16 amino acids.